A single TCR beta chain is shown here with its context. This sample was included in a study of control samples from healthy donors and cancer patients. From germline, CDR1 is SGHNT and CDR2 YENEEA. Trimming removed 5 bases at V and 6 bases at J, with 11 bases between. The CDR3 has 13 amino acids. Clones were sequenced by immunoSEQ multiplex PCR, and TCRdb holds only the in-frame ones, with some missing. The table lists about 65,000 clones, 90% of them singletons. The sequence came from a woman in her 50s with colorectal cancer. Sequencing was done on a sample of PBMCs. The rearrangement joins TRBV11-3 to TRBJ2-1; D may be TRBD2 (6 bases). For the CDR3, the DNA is TGTGCCAGCAGCCCACCGACTAGCAATGAGCAGTTCTTC. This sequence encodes CASSPPTSNEQFF.